This T cell receptor (beta chain) comes out of a study of cytomegalovirus exposure and HLA in healthy donors. Study outcomes and limitations: The authors later linked a missense DCLRE1C variant to TCR beta V- and J-gene trimming. Among TCR beta chains of equal frequency, HLA-associated ones were more clonally expanded in a later analysis.

V was pared by 5 bases and J by 10 bases, with 11 bases between. The V gene's germline CDR1 is SEHNR and CDR2 FQNEAQ (reference sequence). The CDR3 consists of 12 residues. Use of 60 Vbeta and 13 Jbeta primers characterized the PCR. Clones were read by immunoSEQ multiplex PCR, and TCRdb kept only the in-frame ones, dropping some. The table lists more than 25,000 clones, about 60% of them singletons. With respect to this clone: Its antigen is not known.

This clonotype originated in a male donor in good health and CMV-seropositive. Sequenced: PBMCs. V gene TRBV7-9 combines with J gene TRBJ1-4; D remains ambiguous. The chain's CDR3 is CASSHGEGKLFF. The CDR3 nucleotides are TGTGCCAGCAGCCACGGGGAAGGAAAACTGTTTTTT.